The 3 T cell receptor beta chains in this list originate from one sample, sequenced in a study of blood T cell repertoires in COVID-19. Repertoires were generated with immunoSEQ multiplex PCR, while TCRdb's copy carries only in-frame clones and drops some. Of about 190,000 clones listed, under 90% were seen once; the top ten hold 5.5% to 7.5%. Sequencing input: peripheral blood. The receptor set was obtained from a man in his forties or fifties with acute or convalescent COVID-19.

V and J are TRBV6-1 and TRBJ2-1; D is uncertain. The germline gives CDR1 MNHNS, CDR2 SASEGT. Trimming shortened V by 6 bases and J by 0 bases, and 12 bases separated the two germline ends. The CDR3 is 15 residues long. DNA of the CDR3: TGTGCCAGCAGGCGAGAGTCAGGCTCCTACAATGAGCAGTTCTTC. Protein product: CASRRESGSYNEQFF.

J is TRBJ2-1 and V is TRBV27; D not resolved. CDR1 is MNHEY, CDR2 SMNVEV, per germline (reference sequence). The ends were cut back, 6 bases at V and 9 bases at J, with 21 bases in the middle. The CDR3 has 15 amino acids. The CDR3 here is CASRLSLDTVFEQFF. Here the CDR3 DNA reads TGTGCCAGCAGGCTAAGCCTCGATACCGTATTTGAGCAGTTCTTC.

V gene TRBV5-1 combines with J gene TRBJ2-5, with 7 bases aligning to TRBD2. V was clipped by 4 bases and J by 4 bases; unmatched bases: 7. The CDR3 extends over 14 amino acids. CDR1 and CDR2 from the germline V gene are SGHRS and YFSETQ. The CDR3 region is CASSPQGGGETQYF. In DNA form, the CDR3 reads TGCGCCAGCAGCCCCCAGGGCGGGGGAGAGACCCAGTACTTC.